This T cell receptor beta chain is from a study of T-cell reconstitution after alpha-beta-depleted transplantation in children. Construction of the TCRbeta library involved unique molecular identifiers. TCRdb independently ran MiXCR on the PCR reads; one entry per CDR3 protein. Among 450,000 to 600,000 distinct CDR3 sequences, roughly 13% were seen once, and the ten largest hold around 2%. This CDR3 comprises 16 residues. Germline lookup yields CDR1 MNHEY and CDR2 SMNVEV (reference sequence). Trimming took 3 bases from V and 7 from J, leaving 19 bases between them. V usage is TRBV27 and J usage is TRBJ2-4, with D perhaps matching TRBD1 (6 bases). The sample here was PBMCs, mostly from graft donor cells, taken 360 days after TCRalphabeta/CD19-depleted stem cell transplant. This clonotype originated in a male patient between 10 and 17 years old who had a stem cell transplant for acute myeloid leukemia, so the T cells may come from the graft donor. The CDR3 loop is CASSFRDRPGYNIQYF. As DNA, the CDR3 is TGTGCCAGCAGTTTCCGTGACAGGCCGGGATATAACATTCAGTACTTC.